The rows below give T cell receptor beta chains drawn from one sample of a study of blood T cell repertoires in COVID-19. The repertoire was sequenced with immunoSEQ multiplex PCR; TCRdb's copy has only in-frame clones and lacks some. The data contain roughly 250,000 clones, roughly 84% of them singletons. The sequencing sample was made of peripheral blood. All receptors come from a woman aged 40 to 50 who had recovered from COVID-19. Both conserved end residues are part of each CDR3. The D gene is left open where the match is weak.

TRBV7-8	TRBD1	TRBJ2-1	TGTGCCAGCAGACAGGGGAACAATGAGCAGTTCTTC	CASRQGNNEQFF
TRBV19	TRBD1	TRBJ1-3	TGTGCCAGCCGCCGAAAAGGAACAGGGGCTGGAAACACCATATATTTT	CASRRKGTGAGNTIYF
TRBV6-5	TRBD1	TRBJ1-2	TGTGCCAGCAGTTCTTTGCGACAGGGGAACTATGGCTACACCTTC	CASSSLRQGNYGYTF
TRBV12-5	-	TRBJ2-1	TGTGCTAGTGGTTTGTTACCTAGTCATCCTGAGCAGTTCTTC	CASGLLPSHPEQFF
TRBV30	TRBD1	TRBJ1-6	TGTGCCTGGAGGGGACAGGGCGTCGGGGGTTCACCCCTCCACTTT	CAWRGQGVGGSPLHF
TRBV7-2	-	TRBJ2-7	TGTGCCAGCAGCCTACCCCCCCCGAACGAGCAGTACTTC	CASSLPPPNEQYF
TRBV7-2	-	TRBJ2-7	TGTGCCAGCAGCTCCAGACCGGCCGGGTACGAGCAGTACTTC	CASSSRPAGYEQYF
TRBV7-2	TRBD2	TRBJ2-7	TGTGCCAGCAGCTTAGCAGTTCTGCGGGGGGGCGAGCAGTACTTC	CASSLAVLRGGEQYF
TRBV11-2	TRBD1	TRBJ2-3	TGTGCCAGCCGACCGGGACAGGGGGTCACAGATACGCAGTATTTT	CASRPGQGVTDTQYF
TRBV30	TRBD2	TRBJ2-1	TGTGCCTCACGAAGACTCTTACTAGCGGGGGTGGATGAGCAGTTCTTC	CASRRLLLAGVDEQFF
TRBV28	-	TRBJ1-6	TGTGCCAGCAGTTTGCAGGCCCGTATTAATTCACCCCTCCACTTT	CASSLQARINSPLHF
TRBV7-2	-	TRBJ1-2	TGTGCCAGCAGCGTCGAGAAGGGGCACTATGGCTACACCTTC	CASSVEKGHYGYTF
TRBV10-2	TRBD1	TRBJ1-1	TGCGCCAGCAGAGGGACAGGGAACACTGAAGCTTTCTTT	CASRGTGNTEAFF
TRBV7-2	TRBD1	TRBJ1-1	TGTGCCAGCAGCCGGGACAGGGGGCAAAAAACTGAAGCTTTCTTT	CASSRDRGQKTEAFF
TRBV27	-	TRBJ2-1	TGTGCCAGCAGTTCCCCCACACGGAGCCCCAACAATGAGCAGTTCTTC	CASSSPTRSPNNEQFF
TRBV12-3/TRBV12-4	-	TRBJ2-7	TGTGCCAGCAGTTTAATACAAACTAACGAGCAGTACTTC	CASSLIQTNEQYF